The rows below give T cell receptor beta chains drawn from one sample of a study of blood T cells in healthy people across ages. TCRdb fed the 5' RACE reads into MiXCR, producing one record per CDR3 protein. Of about 720,000 distinct CDR3 sequences listed, about 20% are singletons. The sample was blood. The receptor set was obtained from a man in his 70s in good health. CDR3s include the opening cysteine and the closing phenylalanine or tryptophan. The order of the fields is V gene, CDR3 protein.

V: TRBV29-1
CDR3: CSVGDSASGDYNEQFF

V: TRBV5-1
CDR3: CASSLEAGGLDTQYF

V: TRBV7-9
CDR3: CASSLGVRLQGDSPLHF

V: TRBV12-3/TRBV12-4
CDR3: CASSLTAEGEKLFF

V: TRBV28
CDR3: CASSFVRGRPTDTQYF

V: TRBV20-1
CDR3: CSARDSGSSYNEQFF

V: TRBV5-1
CDR3: CASSRDRGWNSGNTIYF

V: TRBV12-3/TRBV12-4
CDR3: CASSLTPSGHNEQFF

V: TRBV7-2
CDR3: CAGSRASGAYNEQFF

V: TRBV6-1
CDR3: CASSESPGPQVWETQYF

V: TRBV28
CDR3: CASSFPAGQGVETQYF

V: TRBV7-8
CDR3: CASTAQGVTDTQYF

V: TRBV5-1
CDR3: CASARDRSTDTQYF

V: TRBV6-6
CDR3: CASSHHRQGRNDNSPLHF

V: TRBV12-3/TRBV12-4
CDR3: CASSHQGGSYEQYF

V: TRBV20-1
CDR3: CSASPGTSGRLDTQYF

V: TRBV20-1
CDR3: CSAKAHEGNQPQHF